A single sample gave rise to the 9 T cell receptor beta chains below, sequenced in a study of CD8 T cell repertoires and HIV-1 epitope variants. What these receptors recognize is not known. Libraries were prepared by immunoSEQ multiplex PCR; TCRdb keeps only in-frame clonotypes and omits some of them. The table lists around 5,100 clones, approximately 70% of them singletons. The specimen was cultured CD8+ T cells derived from PBMCs. Source of these receptors: a male donor with HIV.

The CDR3 protein is CASSTENSYNEQFF. The CDR3 DNA reads as TGTGCCAGCAGTACAGAGAATTCCTACAATGAGCAGTTCTTC. The gene calls are TRBV6-1 and TRBJ2-1; D not resolved. This CDR3 contains 14 residues. Germline CDR1 and CDR2: MNHNS and SASEGT. V was pared by 5 bases and J by 1 base, with 9 bases between.

This chain uses TRBV7-8 with TRBJ1-2; D is unclear. The CDR3 is 15 amino acids. Germline-derived CDR1 and CDR2 are SGHVS and FQNEAQ. V was cut by 1 base and J by 2 bases, with 11 bases left in between. For the CDR3, the DNA is TGTGCCAGCAGCTTAGAAGAGGTTTCGAACTATGGCTACACCTTC. This gives the protein CASSLEEVSNYGYTF.

By share of the sample, this clone is medium-sized. The chain combines TRBV28 with TRBJ1-2, with TRBD1 identical over 10 bases. The germline V gene encodes CDR1 MDHEN and CDR2 SYDVKM. The CDR3 extends over 17 amino acids. V lost 7 bases and J lost 4; bases outside the gene matches: 15. CDR3 loop: CASTPGDRGPYGYGYTF. DNA for the CDR3: TGTGCCAGCACCCCCGGGGACAGGGGACCCTACGGCTATGGCTACACCTTC.

The chain joins TRBV28 to TRBJ1-2; no clear D gene. Trimming stripped 1 base from V and 7 bases from J, with 10 bases between. The germline CDR1 and CDR2 sequences are MDHEN and SYDVKM. This CDR3 has 13 amino acids. CDR3 region: CASSLSGAGGYTF. CDR3 DNA: TGTGCCAGCAGTTTATCCGGCGCCGGTGGCTACACCTTC.

In its sample, this clone was seen a few times. The chain couples TRBV6-1 to TRBJ2-7; possibly TRBD2 for D (5 bases). The CDR3 totals 12 residues. CDR1 and CDR2 from the germline V gene are MNHNS and SASEGT. Trimming shortened V by 3 bases and J by 6 bases, and 9 bases separated the two germline ends. In DNA form, the CDR3 reads TGTGCCAGCAGTGACCTTGGACTCGAGCAGTACTTC. This codes for CASSDLGLEQYF.

The V gene is TRBV15, the J gene TRBJ2-5, with D uncertain. V was clipped by 4 bases and J by 1 base, with 13 bases between them. CDR1 LNHNV and CDR2 YYDKDF come from the germline V gene (reference sequence). The CDR3 contains 15 residues. CDR3 protein: CATSTTLRVQETQYF. Here the CDR3 DNA reads TGTGCCACCAGCACAACACTACGGGTCCAAGAGACCCAGTACTTC.

For the CDR3, the DNA is TGTGCCCACCAGGAAGGAGGGACAGGGGCGCCGGGGGACGAGCAGTACTTC. Translating gives CAHQEGGTGAPGDEQYF. The chain links TRBV10-3 to TRBJ2-7; TRBD1 agrees at 10 bases. V gave up 11 bases and J gave up 5 bases; unmatched junction bases: 21. Germline V gene data show CDR1 as ENHRY and CDR2 as SYGVKD. There are 17 residues in the CDR3.

The chain has TRBV28 and TRBJ2-7; TRBD2 agrees at 12 bases. In germline, CDR1 is MDHEN, CDR2 SYDVKM. V shed 8 bases, J shed 1 base, and the junction held 6 bases outside the gene matches. The length of the CDR3 is 15 residues. The CDR3 sequence is CASRGTSGQSYEQYF. CDR3 in DNA: TGTGCCAGCCGGGGGACTAGCGGGCAATCCTACGAGCAGTACTTC.

The V gene is TRBV27, the J gene TRBJ1-1; perhaps TRBD1 as D (6 bases). Between the trimmed V and J ends, which lost 6 bases and 1 base, there was a span of 15 bases. Looked up from germline, CDR1 is MNHEY and CDR2 is SMNVEV (reference sequence). The CDR3 extends over 15 amino acids. CDR3 DNA sequence: TGTGCCAGCAGGCAACAAACCAGGGGGAACACTGAAGCTTTCTTT. Translated, it gives CASRQQTRGNTEAFF.